The source of this T cell receptor beta chain is a study of cytomegalovirus exposure and HLA in healthy donors. Study at large: In an early release, HLA-typed donors contributed tens of millions of unique TCR sequences. The study, taken as a whole, reports: Links to common viral pathogens appeared, in a later analysis, for several of the most significant clusters. As confirmed in vitro, three CMV-associated chains were specific for CMV antigens. In an earlier analysis, productive rearrangement rates for most beta V segments clustered near 87% or 30%.

Comment on this clone: Its target is unknown.

With V trimmed by 0 bases and J by 7 bases, 2 bases remained unmatched. Germline assignment: CDR1 SGHRS and CDR2 YFSETQ. The CDR3 has 14 amino acids. Primers included in the PCR were 60 Vbeta and 13 Jbeta primers. The table came from immunoSEQ multiplex PCR; TCRdb's copy has only in-frame clones and leaves some out. This table holds under 200,000 clones, 65% to 85% found once. This receptor was obtained from a male donor in good health and CMV-seropositive. The chain has TRBV5-1 and TRBJ2-1, with TRBD1 identical over 9 bases. The source material was PBMCs. This CDR3 is CASSLDRGRNEQFF. CDR3 DNA sequence: TGCGCCAGCAGCTTGGACAGGGGGCGTAATGAGCAGTTCTTC.